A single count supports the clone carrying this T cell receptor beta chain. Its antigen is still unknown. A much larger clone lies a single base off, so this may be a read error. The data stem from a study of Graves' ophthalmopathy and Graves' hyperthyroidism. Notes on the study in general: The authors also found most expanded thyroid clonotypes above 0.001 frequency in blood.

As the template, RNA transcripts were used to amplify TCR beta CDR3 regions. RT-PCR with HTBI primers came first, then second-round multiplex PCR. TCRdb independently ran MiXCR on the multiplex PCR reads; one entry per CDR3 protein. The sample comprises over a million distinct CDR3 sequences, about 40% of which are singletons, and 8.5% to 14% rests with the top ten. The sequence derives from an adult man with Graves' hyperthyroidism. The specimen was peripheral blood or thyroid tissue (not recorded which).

For the CDR3, the DNA is TGTGCCAGCAGACCCCCCGGCTACTATGGCTACACCTTC. Its translation: CASRPPGYYGYTF. The chain has TRBV7-9 and TRBJ1-2; no firm D call. This CDR3 is built from 13 residues. V lost 6 bases and J lost 3, with 11 bases in between. The germline V gene has CDR1 SEHNR and CDR2 FQNEAQ (reference sequence).